These T cell receptor beta chains were read from a single sample in a study of Graves' ophthalmopathy and Graves' hyperthyroidism. In TCRdb, the multiplex PCR reads were re-called with MiXCR into one record per CDR3 protein. The table lists under 800,000 distinct CDR3 sequences, about 20% of them singletons. Specimen: peripheral blood. All receptors come from a woman between 18 and 29 years old with stable Graves' hyperthyroidism. Some clones in this sample may be carry-over from other donors' samples. The conserved cysteine and the conserved F or W are not part of the CDR3 here. Fields, in order: J gene, V gene, CDR3 protein.

TRBJ1-5 | TRBV6-1 | ASSENRASNQPQH
TRBJ1-5 | TRBV5-6 | ASSSRDRRISNQPQH
TRBJ1-3 | TRBV2 | ASSPSPEGLDTIY
TRBJ2-7 | TRBV20-1 | SAQEGLGYEQY
TRBJ1-2 | TRBV6-2/TRBV6-3 | ASSDEYGYT
TRBJ2-5 | TRBV2 | AGGQGLTETQY
TRBJ1-1 | TRBV28 | ASSIPGQGAFEAF
TRBJ2-2 | TRBV29-1 | SVVGLNTGELF
TRBJ2-6 | TRBV19 | ASSIAGAGESGANVLT
TRBJ1-2 | TRBV6-5 | ASSYQRGDYGYT
TRBJ1-2 | TRBV2 | ATSAGDYGYT
TRBJ2-2 | TRBV12-3/TRBV12-4 | AGTAGAGELF
TRBJ2-5 | TRBV20-1 | SARREETQY
TRBJ1-5 | TRBV6-2/TRBV6-3 | ASSYFSSNQPQH
TRBJ1-2 | TRBV2 | ASSERQGGGYT
TRBJ1-3 | TRBV2 | ASSGGGTGNTIY
TRBJ2-7 | TRBV19 | ASTGPNSYEQY
TRBJ2-5 | TRBV12-3/TRBV12-4 | ASSLAPGQQETQY
TRBJ1-1 | TRBV28 | ASSAEGRLAF
TRBJ1-5 | TRBV15 | ATSRGSGQSQPQH
TRBJ2-4 | TRBV7-2 | ASSFPGQRAKNIQY
TRBJ1-6 | TRBV20-1 | SARDNSNSPLH
TRBJ2-4 | TRBV28 | ASSSGSANIKY
TRBJ1-2 | TRBV6-5 | ASSYSGGFGGYT
TRBJ1-1 | TRBV29-1 | SGTGMNTEAF
TRBJ1-5 | TRBV28 | ASSLLAWGQGANDQPQH
TRBJ2-2 | TRBV6-1 | ASSEVPGEAGELF
TRBJ2-7 | TRBV6-1 | ASSHDGTRYYEQY
TRBJ2-2 | TRBV29-1 | SAIGQETGELF
TRBJ1-1 | TRBV20-1 | STTARRGSTEAF
TRBJ1-1 | TRBV10-3 | AISESVVYRWNTEAF
TRBJ1-1 | TRBV11-2 | ASSLLGDSTEAF
TRBJ1-2 | TRBV4-1 | ASSQGRPLETGGYT
TRBJ2-7 | TRBV7-2 | ASSLAPRTSDVEAYEQY
TRBJ1-2 | TRBV6-4 | ASSEENGWAGDGYT
TRBJ1-1 | TRBV4-2 | ASSLDRVDAF
TRBJ1-1 | TRBV19 | ASSIPGSEAF
TRBJ1-5 | TRBV2 | ASTLNRGDQPQH
TRBJ2-6 | TRBV6-1 | ASSDYPPGTGANVLT
TRBJ2-7 | TRBV6-4 | ASSTLAGEREQY
TRBJ1-1 | TRBV6-2/TRBV6-3 | ASSSPRGLNTEAF
TRBJ2-5 | TRBV6-1 | AIGLASETQY
TRBJ2-7 | TRBV25-1 | ASSGSGTAYEQY
TRBJ1-6 | TRBV12-3/TRBV12-4 | ASRRGQTPSPLH
TRBJ1-2 | TRBV6-1 | ASSEATCGYT
TRBJ2-7 | TRBV12-3/TRBV12-4 | ASSAGPTYEQY
TRBJ1-1 | TRBV5-1 | ASSSTGPLEAF